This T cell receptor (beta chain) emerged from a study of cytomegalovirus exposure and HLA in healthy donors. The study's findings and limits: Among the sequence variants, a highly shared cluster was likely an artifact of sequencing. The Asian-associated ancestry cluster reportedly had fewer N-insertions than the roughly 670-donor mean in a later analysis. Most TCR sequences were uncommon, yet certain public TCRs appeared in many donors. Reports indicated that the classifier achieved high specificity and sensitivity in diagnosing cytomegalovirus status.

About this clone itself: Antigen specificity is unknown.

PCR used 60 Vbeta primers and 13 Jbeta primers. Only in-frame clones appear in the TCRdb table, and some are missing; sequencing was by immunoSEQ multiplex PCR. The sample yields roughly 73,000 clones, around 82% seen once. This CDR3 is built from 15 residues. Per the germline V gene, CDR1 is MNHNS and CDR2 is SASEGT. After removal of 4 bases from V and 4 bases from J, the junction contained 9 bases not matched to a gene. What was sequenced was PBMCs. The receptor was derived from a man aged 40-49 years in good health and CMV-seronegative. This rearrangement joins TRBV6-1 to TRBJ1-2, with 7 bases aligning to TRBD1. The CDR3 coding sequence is TGTGCCAGCAGTGGGTTCTGGGACAGAGGCTATGGCTACACCTTC. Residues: CASSGFWDRGYGYTF.